The entry below describes one TCR beta chain. Its matching antigen is unknown. Produced via immunoSEQ multiplex PCR; TCRdb's table is partial and in-frame only. The table records around 28,000 clones, 80% of them present only once. This entry is derived from a study of early stage breast cancer tumors. Study findings and constraints: Bulk DNA sequencing of unsorted cells missed chain pairing and markers. Most shared enriched TCRB sequences were commonly generated ones.

The source material was blood. This clonotype originated in a person between 55 and 70 years old with breast cancer.

CDR3 protein: CASSLGARTRADTQYF. The CDR3 region has the DNA TGTGCCAGCAGCTTAGGTGCCAGAACACGGGCAGATACGCAGTATTTT. V is TRBV7-9 and J is TRBJ2-3; no reliable D call. CDR1 SEHNR and CDR2 FQNEAQ come from the germline V gene (reference sequence). The CDR3 sequence is 16 residues long. Trimming pared 1 base from V and 4 bases from J, leaving 15 bases between.